This T cell receptor beta chain was found in a study of T cells after yellow fever vaccination. 5'RACE template switching added a universal primer site and UMIs to TCR cDNA. TCRdb re-analysed the 5' RACE reads in MiXCR, keeping a single row per CDR3 protein. The table lists 110,000 or so distinct CDR3 sequences, about 7.8% of them singletons. The CDR3 contains 14 residues. The germline gives CDR1 SGHRS, CDR2 YFSETQ. Trimming took 4 bases from V and 0 from J, leaving 9 bases between them. This clonotype was counted many times. This chain connects TRBV5-1 to TRBJ2-3, with D tentatively TRBD1 (6 bases). The TCR sequence derives from a man between 18 and 35 years old who received the YFV17D yellow fever vaccine. The specimen comprised CD4+ T cells sorted from PBMCs, sampled approximately 47 days after the first yellow fever vaccination. The CDR3 bases are TGCGCCAGCAGCCCGGGACAAAGCACAGATACGCAGTATTTT. Its protein is CASSPGQSTDTQYF. The full variable domain, completed using reference TRBV5-1 and TRBJ2-3, is KAGVTQTPRYLIKTRGQQVTLSCSPISGHRSVSWYQQTPGQGLQFLFEYFSETQRNKGNFPGRFSGRQFSNSRSEMNVSTLELGDSALYLCASSPGQSTDTQYFGPGTRLTVL.